A selection of T cell receptor beta chains follows, all from one sample in a study of blood T cells in healthy people across ages. TCRdb reanalysed the 5' RACE reads using MiXCR and keeps one entry per CDR3 protein. The sample shows about a million distinct CDR3 sequences, roughly 43% of them seen only once. The sequencing input was blood. The receptors were sampled from a man aged 30 to 39 in good health. Both conserved end residues are part of each CDR3. The order of the fields is J gene, D gene, clone size, V gene, CDR3 DNA, CDR3 protein. The D gene is left open where the match is weak. Size values are once, few and many counts, or a class for expanded clones, and some rows have none.

TRBJ1-1	TRBD1	few	TRBV5-1	TGCGCCAGCAGCCCGCAAACAGGGGGCTGGGGTGAAGCTTTCTTT	CASSPQTGGWGEAFF
TRBJ2-7	TRBD1	many	TRBV5-1	TGCGCCAGCAGCTTACGGTCCGGGGGACAGGGGGTGTCCTACGAGCAGTACTTC	CASSLRSGGQGVSYEQYF
TRBJ1-5	-	-	TRBV15	TGTGCCACCAGCAGAGATCCGGCGGAAAATCAGCCCCAGCATTTT	CATSRDPAENQPQHF
TRBJ2-2	TRBD2	few	TRBV6-2/TRBV6-3	TGTGCCACCGGGACTAGCGGGGGTACCGGGGAGCTGTTTTTT	CATGTSGGTGELFF
TRBJ2-7	TRBD1	-	TRBV29-1	TGCAGCGTGGGCGGGACAGGGGGCTACTACGAGCAGTACTTC	CSVGGTGGYYEQYF
TRBJ2-5	-	-	TRBV27	TGTGCCAGCAGTTTATCCGGCAGGGTAGAGACCCAGTACTTC	CASSLSGRVETQYF
TRBJ2-1	TRBD2	-	TRBV7-2	TGTGCCAGCAGACCCAGACTAGCGGGAGATCTAAATGAGCAGTTCTTC	CASRPRLAGDLNEQFF
TRBJ2-1	-	-	TRBV6-2/TRBV6-3	TGTGCCAGCAGTTACTCGAGCGGAGTTTACAATGAGCAGTTCTTC	CASSYSSGVYNEQFF
TRBJ2-3	TRBD2	-	TRBV9	TGTGCCAGCAGCGTGCAGGGCCTTCTCGCGGGGGGTACGCAGTATTTT	CASSVQGLLAGGTQYF
TRBJ2-2	-	few	TRBV10-3	TGTGCCGTGGGGAGGACCGAGTCGAACACCGGGGAGCTGTTTTTT	CAVGRTESNTGELFF
TRBJ2-6	-	-	TRBV29-1	TGCAGCGTGGGCCCCCTTAGCTCTGGGGCCAACGTCCTGACTTTC	CSVGPLSSGANVLTF
TRBJ1-2	-	few	TRBV6-2/TRBV6-3	TGTGCCAGCCGGACGGCGGCATCCCCTCATGGCTACACCTTC	CASRTAASPHGYTF
TRBJ1-4	-	-	TRBV12-3/TRBV12-4	TGTGCCAGCAGTGTAAGCCAGGGTCGGGAAAAACTGTTTTTT	CASSVSQGREKLFF
TRBJ2-4	-	few	TRBV29-1	TGCAGCGTTGGAGAGGATCTCAAAAACATTCAGTACTTC	CSVGEDLKNIQYF
TRBJ2-3	-	-	TRBV5-1	TGCGCCAGCAGCTTGGGGCCCGGACCAGATACGCAGTATTTT	CASSLGPGPDTQYF
TRBJ2-3	TRBD1	few	TRBV6-2/TRBV6-3	TGTGCCAGCAGTTCGGGGACAGTCGGCGACGATACGCAGTATTTT	CASSSGTVGDDTQYF
TRBJ2-1	-	many	TRBV4-2	TGTGCCAGCAGCCAAGATAGGATCGATCTATACAATGAGCAGTTCTTC	CASSQDRIDLYNEQFF
TRBJ2-7	-	few	TRBV12-3/TRBV12-4	TGTGCCAGCAGTTTTATCCTAGCCTTCTTTGAGCAGTACTTC	CASSFILAFFEQYF
TRBJ2-5	TRBD2	-	TRBV3-1	TGTGCCAGCACCCAAGGACTAGCGGGGGTCCAAGAGACCCAGTACTTC	CASTQGLAGVQETQYF
TRBJ2-7	-	-	TRBV29-1	TGCAGCGTTGAAGCCCTTGGGAAAGTCCTCAATGAGCAGTACTTC	CSVEALGKVLNEQYF
TRBJ1-1	-	few	TRBV5-1	TGCGCCAGCAGGGCGGATCAGAACACTGAAGCTTTCTTT	CASRADQNTEAFF
TRBJ2-5	TRBD2	many	TRBV2	TGTGCCAGCAGTGGGGGACTAGCGGGGGAGACCCAGTACTTC	CASSGGLAGETQYF
TRBJ1-2	-	-	TRBV3-1	TGTGCCAGCAGCCAAGTTTCTCCGGGACGGGATAACTATGGCTACACCTTC	CASSQVSPGRDNYGYTF
TRBJ2-3	TRBD2	-	TRBV20-1	TGCAGTGCTATCCGTGGACTAGCGGGGGCAGATACGCAGTATTTT	CSAIRGLAGADTQYF
TRBJ1-2	-	-	TRBV7-2	TGTGCCAGCAGTTCAATGACAGGCGGAGGGCTATCCGGCTACACCTTC	CASSSMTGGGLSGYTF
TRBJ2-7	-	-	TRBV25-1	TGTGTCAGCAGTGAAGTCGGCAGCTACGAGCAGTACTTC	CVSSEVGSYEQYF
TRBJ2-7	-	-	TRBV20-1	TGCAGTGCTAGAGATATTCGAGTCGGGGGAGTTTACAATGAGCAGTACTTC	CSARDIRVGGVYNEQYF
TRBJ1-2	TRBD1	-	TRBV20-1	TGCAGTGCTATCCAGGGGGGAGTTGGCTATGGCTACACCTTC	CSAIQGGVGYGYTF
TRBJ2-1	TRBD1	-	TRBV12-3/TRBV12-4	TGTGCCAGCAGTTCCTGGGACAGGGAGGGTGAGCAGTTCTTC	CASSSWDREGEQFF
TRBJ2-4	TRBD1	-	TRBV11-1	TGTGCCAGCAGCTTAGGGACAGGGAAAAACATTCAGTACTTC	CASSLGTGKNIQYF
TRBJ2-6	-	-	TRBV28	TGTGCCAGCAGGATGGGGGGCTCTGGGGCCAACGTCCTGACTTTC	CASRMGGSGANVLTF
TRBJ2-7	-	few	TRBV27	TGTGCCAGCAGTTTAGGGGCGGGGCCGAGGTACGAGCAGTACTTC	CASSLGAGPRYEQYF
TRBJ2-1	-	-	TRBV28	TGTGCCAGCAGTACCCACGGCGGGGCTAGGGATGAGCAGTTCTTC	CASSTHGGARDEQFF
TRBJ2-5	TRBD1	-	TRBV20-1	TGCAGTGCTAGGGGGACAGGGGACTTTTTTGAGTACTTC	CSARGTGDFFEYF
TRBJ2-3	-	-	TRBV10-3	TGTGCCATCAGGGGATATCCGCTACGCACAGATACGCAGTATTTT	CAIRGYPLRTDTQYF
TRBJ1-2	TRBD1	-	TRBV29-1	TGCAGCGCTAGGACAGGGGGCCTCTATGGCTACACCTTC	CSARTGGLYGYTF
TRBJ2-5	-	-	TRBV18	TGTGCCAGCTCACCACAGGAGATGAAAGAGACCCAGTACTTC	CASSPQEMKETQYF
TRBJ2-2	TRBD1	-	TRBV3-1	TGTGCCAGCAGCCAAGTTACAGGGGCGGCCGGGGAGCTGTTTTTT	CASSQVTGAAGELFF
TRBJ2-7	-	-	TRBV27	TGTGCCAGCAGTTCTCGCAGGCTCTCCTACGAGCAGTACTTC	CASSSRRLSYEQYF
TRBJ1-1	TRBD1	-	TRBV27	TGTGCCAGCAGTTCGACAGGGGGGGGTGAAGCTTTCTTT	CASSSTGGGEAFF
TRBJ2-3	TRBD2	-	TRBV7-6	TGTGCCAGCAGCTTAGCGCCCCGGGGGGGCGTTGCAGATACGCAGTATTTT	CASSLAPRGGVADTQYF
TRBJ2-1	TRBD1	few	TRBV4-3	TGCGCCAGCAGCCAGGAGACAGGGGGCGGTGTAGATGAGCAGTTCTTC	CASSQETGGGVDEQFF
TRBJ2-6	-	few	TRBV10-3	TGTGCCCACACGGGGGGGACAGAAGAAACTGGGGCCAACGTCCTGACTTTC	CAHTGGTEETGANVLTF
TRBJ2-3	TRBD2	-	TRBV5-1	TGCGCCAGCAGCTCTGGCTCTAGCGGGGTACGAAGGACAGATACGCAGTATTTT	CASSSGSSGVRRTDTQYF
TRBJ1-1	-	-	TRBV7-9	TGTGCCAGCAGCGCGCGGCGGGGCGGAGCAAATGAAGCTTTCTTT	CASSARRGGANEAFF
TRBJ1-4	-	-	TRBV7-2	TGTGCCAGCAGCTTAGCGTTTGGGGTTGAAAAACTGTTTTTT	CASSLAFGVEKLFF